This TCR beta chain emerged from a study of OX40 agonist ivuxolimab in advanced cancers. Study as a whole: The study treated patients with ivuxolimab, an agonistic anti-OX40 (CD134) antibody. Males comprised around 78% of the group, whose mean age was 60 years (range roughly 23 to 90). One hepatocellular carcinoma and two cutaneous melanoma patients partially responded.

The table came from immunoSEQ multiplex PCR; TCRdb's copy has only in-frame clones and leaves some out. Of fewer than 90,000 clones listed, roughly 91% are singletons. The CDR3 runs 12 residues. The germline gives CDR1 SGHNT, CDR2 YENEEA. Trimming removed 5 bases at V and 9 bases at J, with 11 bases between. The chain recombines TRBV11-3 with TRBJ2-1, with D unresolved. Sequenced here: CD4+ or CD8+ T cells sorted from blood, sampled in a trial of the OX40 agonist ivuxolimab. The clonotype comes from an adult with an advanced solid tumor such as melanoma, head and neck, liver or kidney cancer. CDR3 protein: CASSPSLGEQFF. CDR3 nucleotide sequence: TGTGCCAGCAGCCCAAGTCTAGGTGAGCAGTTCTTC. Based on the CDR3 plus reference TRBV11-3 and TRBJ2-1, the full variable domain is EAGVVQSPRYKIIEKKQPVAFWCNPISGHNTLYWYLQNLGQGPELLIRYENEEAVDDSQLPKDRFSAERLKGVDSTLKIQPAELGDSAVYLCASSPSLGEQFFGPGTRLTVL.